These 32 T cell receptor beta chains originate from one sample sequenced in a study of blood T cell repertoires in COVID-19. Clones were read by immunoSEQ multiplex PCR, and TCRdb kept only the in-frame ones, dropping some. The table lists fewer than 250,000 clones, approximately 89% of them singletons. Sequenced sample: peripheral blood. The receptors were gathered from a woman aged 40-49 years with acute or convalescent COVID-19.

V usage is TRBV7-9 and J usage is TRBJ1-2; no firm D call. The CDR3 length is 12 residues. Germline CDR1 and CDR2: SEHNR and FQNEAQ (reference sequence). V was pared by 1 base and J by 8 bases, with 8 bases between. The CDR3 bases are TGTGCCAGCAGCTTAGTGGCAGAAGGCTACACCTTC. This codes for CASSLVAEGYTF.

The V and J genes are TRBV29-1 and TRBJ2-3, with 7 bases aligning to TRBD2. Germline V gives CDR1 SQVTM, CDR2 ANQGSEA. The CDR3 loop spans 14 amino acids. The trim removed 4 bases at V and 1 base at J, leaving 5 bases unmatched. The CDR3 region is CSVGGGGGTDTQYF. CDR3 DNA: TGCAGCGTTGGAGGCGGGGGAGGCACAGATACGCAGTATTTT.

This chain links TRBV10-3 with TRBJ1-5, with 11 positions matching TRBD1. J was trimmed by 9 bases and V by 6 bases; bases with no gene match: 10. The CDR3 length is 15 residues. Germline CDR1 and CDR2: ENHRY and SYGVKD. Here the CDR3 DNA reads TGTGCCATCAGCGACCAGGACAGGGGGCTAGCGCCCCAGCATTTT. Translation gives CAISDQDRGLAPQHF.

The genes are TRBV5-1 and TRBJ2-3; 9 nucleotides match TRBD2. Germline V gives CDR1 SGHRS, CDR2 YFSETQ. V lost 0 bases and J lost 6; bases outside the gene matches: 11. The CDR3 is 17 amino acids. This CDR3 reads CASSLVASGAPGDTQYF. The CDR3 nucleotides read TGCGCCAGCAGCTTGGTGGCTAGCGGGGCCCCAGGGGATACGCAGTATTTT. The full variable domain, with the rest looked up from reference TRBV5-1 and TRBJ2-3, is KAGVTQTPRYLIKTRGQQVTLSCSPISGHRSVSWYQQTPGQGLQFLFEYFSETQRNKGNFPGRFSGRQFSNSRSEMNVSTLELGDSALYLCASSLVASGAPGDTQYFGPGTRLTVL.

The V gene is TRBV21-1, the J gene TRBJ2-1; the table's D call, TRBD2, has no DNA check behind it. TRBV21-1 is a listed pseudogene. This CDR3 is 15 amino acids long. CDR3 residues: CASSKRMSSYNEQFF. CDR3 DNA: TGTGCCAGCAGCAAGCGGATGAGCTCCTACAATGAGCAGTTCTTC.

The V and J genes are TRBV30 and TRBJ2-3; 9 bases align to TRBD1. With 3 bases clipped from V and 5 bases from J, the junction kept 9 bases outside the gene matches. Germline lookup yields CDR1 GTSNPN and CDR2 SVGIG (reference sequence). This CDR3 is 15 amino acids long. The CDR3 region is CAWSARTGAVDTQYF. CDR3 nucleotide sequence: TGTGCCTGGAGCGCGAGGACAGGGGCAGTAGATACGCAGTATTTT.

The V call is TRBV11-2, the J call TRBJ1-2, with 8 bases that match TRBD1. Per germline, CDR1 SGHAT and CDR2 FQNNGV. V lost 8 bases to trimming and J lost 4 bases; unmatched junction nucleotides: 9. This CDR3 has 14 amino acids. The CDR3 protein is CASYGQGGSYGYTF. The CDR3, as DNA: TGTGCCAGCTACGGACAGGGCGGGAGCTATGGCTACACCTTC.

The J gene is TRBJ1-2, the V gene TRBV18, with TRBD1 as a possible D gene (6 bases). With 3 bases removed from V and 7 bases from J, the gap between germline ends came to 12 bases. The CDR3 is 13 residues long. Germline lookup yields CDR1 KGHSH and CDR2 LQKENI. CDR3 coding DNA: TGTGCCAGCTCACCCCGGGACAATGGTGGCTACACCTTC. It encodes CASSPRDNGGYTF.

This clone turned up a few times. The chain combines TRBV30 with TRBJ1-2, with D possibly TRBD1 on 6 matching bases. V dropped 7 bases and J dropped 0 bases, with 15 bases sitting between them. The germline V gene encodes CDR1 GTSNPN and CDR2 SVGIG (reference sequence). This CDR3 spans 14 amino acids. CDR3 sequence: CASRGGHTNYGYTF. The CDR3 DNA reads as TGTGCCTCCCGCGGGGGCCACACTAACTATGGCTACACCTTC.

This rearrangement joins TRBV19 to TRBJ1-4; 11 nucleotides line up with TRBD1. The CDR3 totals 17 residues. Trimming cost V 6 bases and J 8 bases; bases outside gene matches: 14. Per the germline V gene, CDR1 is LNHDA and CDR2 is SQIVND (reference sequence). The CDR3 DNA is TGTGCCAGTAGGGACAGGGGGCGACCGGGAGTTCAGGAAAAACTGTTTTTT. This encodes CASRDRGRPGVQEKLFF.

This clone was detected once. The chain links TRBV2 to TRBJ2-1; D unclear. Trimming removed 6 bases at V and 6 bases at J, with 9 bases between. CDR3 size: 12 residues. The germline gives CDR1 SNHLY, CDR2 FYNNEI. The CDR3 region is CASSAIANEQFF. The CDR3 coding sequence is TGTGCCAGCAGCGCTATTGCCAATGAGCAGTTCTTC.

The chain recombines TRBV5-1 with TRBJ1-4; 9 bases map to TRBD1. CDR1 is SGHRS, CDR2 YFSETQ, per germline. This CDR3 has 16 residues. After removal of 4 bases from V and 8 bases from J, the junction contained 12 bases not matched to a gene. In DNA, the CDR3 is TGCGCCAGCAGCCTCTCGGGACAGGGAGTTCTCGAAAAACTGTTTTTT. It specifies CASSLSGQGVLEKLFF.

The chain is built from TRBV3-1 (or the pseudogene TRBV3-2) and TRBJ2-2, with D perhaps matching TRBD1 (6 bases). V was pared by 0 bases and J by 6 bases, with 14 bases between. Germline assignment: CDR1 LGHDT and CDR2 YNNKEL (reference sequence). CDR3 length: 16 residues. The CDR3 nucleotides read TGTGCCAGCAGCCAAGAAGGGGACATTGGGGCCGGGGAGCTGTTTTTT. It translates to CASSQEGDIGAGELFF.

With regard to this clone: Germline is not matched at one junction end, which may reflect a read error. The V call is TRBV4-2, the J call TRBJ1-2, with D possibly TRBD1 on 6 matching bases. The CDR3 runs 15 residues. The germline V gene encodes CDR1 LGHNA and CDR2 YNFKEQ. CDR3 loop: CASTQPNGDNRGYTF. The CDR3 region has the DNA TGTGCCAGCACCCAACCTAACGGGGACAATCGGGGCTACACCTTC.

The V gene is TRBV5-1, the J gene TRBJ1-2; 10 bases agree with TRBD1. Germline V gene sequence: CDR1 SGHRS, CDR2 YFSETQ. This CDR3 is built from 16 residues. V dropped 2 bases and J dropped 3; count of bases not matched to a gene: 7. The CDR3 is CASSLTDRGDYYGYTF. The CDR3 DNA sequence: TGCGCCAGCAGCTTAACGGACAGGGGGGACTACTATGGCTACACCTTC.

This chain connects TRBV5-4 to TRBJ1-2; D may be TRBD1 (5 bases). Trimming left V 7 bases short and J 3 bases short, with 19 bases between. The CDR3 is 15 residues long. Germline CDR1 and CDR2: SGHNT and YYREEE (reference sequence). The CDR3 DNA follows: TGTGCCAGCGGCAACGGGGGACCGTTCCACTATGGCTACACCTTC. This encodes CASGNGGPFHYGYTF. Filled out from reference TRBV5-4 and TRBJ1-2, the complete variable domain reads ETGVTQSPTHLIKTRGQQVTLRCSSQSGHNTVSWYQQALGQGPQFIFQYYREEENGRGNFPPRFSGLQFPNYSSELNVNALELDDSALYLCASGNGGPFHYGYTFGSGTRLTVV.

The rearrangement links TRBV12-3 or TRBV12-4 to TRBJ2-2; D is ambiguous. Trimming left V 6 bases short and J 6 bases short, with 8 bases between. The CDR3 consists of 12 residues. CDR3 DNA sequence: TGTGCCAGCAGACCCAGGCCCGGGGAGCTGTTTTTT. It translates to CASRPRPGELFF.

V gene TRBV4-1 combines with J gene TRBJ1-1, with D tentatively TRBD1 (5 bases). The germline V gene encodes CDR1 MGHRA and CDR2 YSYEKL. The ends were cut back, 0 bases at V and 4 bases at J, with 15 bases in the middle. The length of the CDR3 is 16 residues. The CDR3 protein is CASSQDRRGGGTEAFF. The CDR3 region has the DNA TGCGCCAGCAGCCAAGATCGGCGGGGCGGAGGCACTGAAGCTTTCTTT.

The chain recombines TRBV4-1 with TRBJ2-3, with 10 positions matching TRBD1. Germline V lookup: CDR1 MGHRA, CDR2 YSYEKL. This CDR3 spans 18 amino acids. Germline trimming cut 4 bases from V and 1 base from J; bases unmatched to any gene: 11. CDR3 nucleotide sequence: TGCGCCAGCAGCCTGGGGGGACAGGGGATTAGGGGCACAGATACGCAGTATTTT. Translation gives CASSLGGQGIRGTDTQYF.

This rearrangement joins TRBV24-1 to TRBJ2-7; 7 nucleotides match TRBD2. Germline V gene sequence: CDR1 KGHDR, CDR2 SFDVKD. Losses at the gene ends were 8 bases for V and 12 bases for J; bases not matched to a gene: 9. The CDR3 contains 11 residues. DNA of the CDR3: TGTGCCACCACCCGTACGGGGAGGGGGTACGTC. Encoded protein: CATTRTGRGYV.

This chain connects TRBV4-1 to TRBJ2-5, with 10 bases fitting TRBD2. This CDR3 is 15 amino acids long. The germline CDR1 and CDR2 sequences are MGHRA and YSYEKL. With 1 base clipped from V and 4 bases from J, the junction kept 3 bases outside the gene matches. Written as DNA, the CDR3 is TGCGCCAGCAGCCAAGTTAGCGGGGGGAGAGAGACCCAGTACTTC. It is translated as CASSQVSGGRETQYF.

V is TRBV19 and J is TRBJ1-3, with D tentatively TRBD1 (5 bases). Between the trimmed V and J ends, which lost 5 bases and 4 bases, there was a span of 21 bases. Per germline, CDR1 LNHDA and CDR2 SQIVND (reference sequence). The CDR3 totals 17 residues. CDR3 DNA: TGTGCCAGTAGTCGCAGGACAATACGGCGGGAAGGAAACACCATATATTTT. As protein: CASSRRTIRREGNTIYF.

The chain employs TRBV10-3 and TRBJ2-3; 10 nucleotides line up with TRBD2. The CDR3 length is 16 residues. CDR1 ENHRY and CDR2 SYGVKD come from the germline V gene. The V segment lost 2 bases and the J segment 4 bases; nucleotides outside the gene matches: 6. The CDR3 DNA reads as TGTGCCATCAGTGAGAGGGGACTAGCGAACGCAGATACGCAGTATTTT. This codes for CAISERGLANADTQYF.

This rearrangement joins TRBV6-5 to TRBJ1-2; TRBD1 is a possible D gene (6 bases). Trimming stripped 4 bases from V and 1 base from J, with 7 bases between. The germline V gene has CDR1 MNHEY and CDR2 SVGAGI. There are 13 residues in the CDR3. The DNA of the CDR3 is TGTGCCAGCAGTTCGGGACATAACTATGGCTACACCTTC. It codes for CASSSGHNYGYTF.

The genes are TRBV4-1 and TRBJ2-5; D ambiguous. The germline CDR1 and CDR2 sequences are MGHRA and YSYEKL. Trimming took off 0 bases at V and 3 bases at J, with 14 bases between the two ends. The CDR3 has 16 amino acids. The CDR3: CASSQDDYGGKETQYF. In DNA form, the CDR3 reads TGCGCCAGCAGCCAAGATGATTACGGCGGCAAAGAGACCCAGTACTTC.

V and J are TRBV2 and TRBJ2-3, with 7 positions matching TRBD1. This CDR3 is 14 amino acids long. CDR1 is SNHLY, CDR2 FYNNEI, per germline. With V trimmed by 6 bases and J by 2 bases, 5 bases remained unmatched. Here the CDR3 DNA reads TGTGCCAGCAGGTCTGACAGGGTCACAGATACGCAGTATTTT. Translating gives CASRSDRVTDTQYF.

J is TRBJ1-5 and V is TRBV19; D perhaps matches TRBD1 (5 bases). Trimming cost V 3 bases and J 1 base, with 10 bases left between them. The CDR3 consists of 15 residues. CDR1 LNHDA and CDR2 SQIVND come from the germline V gene (reference sequence). As DNA, the CDR3 is TGTGCCAGTAGTATTCGGGGGTCGAGCAATCAGCCCCAGCATTTT. It codes for CASSIRGSSNQPQHF.

The chain is built from TRBV6-5 and TRBJ2-2; D remains ambiguous. V dropped 0 bases and J dropped 7 bases, with 9 bases sitting between them. In germline, CDR1 is MNHEY, CDR2 SVGAGI. The CDR3 covers 14 residues. CDR3 region: CASSYSKFSGELFF. CDR3 in DNA: TGTGCCAGCAGTTACTCGAAGTTTAGCGGGGAGCTGTTTTTT.

The rearrangement joins TRBV2 to TRBJ1-5, with D maybe TRBD1 (6 bases). Trimming removed 1 base from V and 1 base from J, with 14 bases in between. The germline V gene has CDR1 SNHLY and CDR2 FYNNEI. The CDR3 runs 17 residues. The CDR3 is CASSEERAGESNQPQHF. Written as DNA, the CDR3 is TGTGCCAGCAGTGAAGAAAGGGCAGGGGAGAGCAATCAGCCCCAGCATTTT. The full variable domain, in which reference TRBV2 and TRBJ1-5 provide the parts outside the CDR3, is EPEVTQTPSHQVTQMGQEVILRCVPISNHLYFYWYRQILGQKVEFLVSFYNNEISEKSEIFDDQFSVERPDGSNFTLKIRSTKLEDSAMYFCASSEERAGESNQPQHFGDGTRLSIL.

V gene TRBV6-5 combines with J gene TRBJ1-1; 9 bases are a match to TRBD1. CDR3 length: 13 residues. Germline V gene lookup returns CDR1 MNHEY and CDR2 SVGAGI. V shed 10 bases and J 3 bases; nucleotides not matched to a gene: 6. Written as DNA, the CDR3 is TGTGCCAAACGGACAGGGGCCTACACTGAAGCTTTCTTT. Encoded protein: CAKRTGAYTEAFF.

J is TRBJ2-2 and V is TRBV25-1, with D perhaps matching TRBD1 (6 bases). This CDR3 is built from 15 residues. The germline gives CDR1 MGHDK, CDR2 SYGVNS. Trimming left V 3 bases short and J 3 bases short, with 11 bases between. The CDR3 DNA reads as TGTGCCAGCAGTGACCTGGACAGAGACACCGGGGAGCTGTTTTTT. Residues: CASSDLDRDTGELFF.

The chain is built from TRBV9 and TRBJ1-3; D may be TRBD1 (5 bases). Per the germline V gene, CDR1 is SGDLS and CDR2 is YYNGEE. V was clipped by 4 bases and J by 0 bases, with 17 bases between them. This CDR3 region has 17 residues. The CDR3 DNA reads as TGTGCCAGCAGCTTCGGGGGGACGGACCACTCTGGAAACACCATATATTTT. It encodes CASSFGGTDHSGNTIYF.